This T cell receptor beta chain was observed in a study of CD8 T cells in Susac syndrome. Details on this clonotype: What it recognizes is unknown.

Random hexamers were used to reverse transcribe the RNA input (about 0.5 to 1 ug). Each CDR3 protein gets one entry after TCRdb re-called the immunoSEQ multiplex PCR reads with MiXCR. The sample consists of 150,000 to 200,000 distinct CDR3 sequences, roughly 96% of them appearing once. The ends were cut back, 5 bases at V and 7 bases at J, with 11 bases in the middle. The length of the CDR3 is 11 residues. CDR1 and CDR2 from the germline V gene are SQVTM and ANQGSEA. Study-level points and caveats: An acknowledgment was made by the study that its TCR sequencing and HLA analysis involved relatively few individuals.

What was sequenced was CD8+ T cells from PBMCs. This TCR came from a human donor with multiple sclerosis. The chain employs TRBV29-1 and TRBJ1-2, with unresolved D. As DNA, the CDR3 is TGCAGCGTTAAAACGGAACCTGGCTACACCTTC. It yields the protein CSVKTEPGYTF.